This TCR beta chain came from a study of CD8 T cells in ankylosing spondylitis. Notes on the study in general: Earlier authors reported some of these motif variants in reactive arthritis synovial fluid and blood. One TCR beta motif, made up of seven to nine highly homologous variants, appeared characteristic of ankylosing spondylitis blood. Enrichment of disease-linked clones was reportedly significant in matched ankylosing spondylitis synovial fluid. Clones that were linked to disease were CD8+ and were relatively rare in peripheral blood.

TCRdb ran MiXCR on the 5' RACE reads and lists one entry per CDR3 protein. The profile shows around 230,000 distinct CDR3 sequences, roughly 8.2% of them singletons. In this sample, this clonotype turned up many times. Its antigen is as yet unknown. The ends lost 3 bases at V and 10 bases at J; junction bases unmatched: 7. Germline loops: CDR1 DFQATT, CDR2 SNEGSKA (reference sequence). This CDR3 is built from 13 residues. The sample was blood, either unsorted or a sorted T cell fraction (not recorded which). This sequence joins TRBV20-1 and TRBJ2-1, with TRBD2 matching over 9 bases. The clonotype comes from a female donor with ankylosing spondylitis or in good health (not recorded which). This chain's CDR3 is CSASASGMWEQFF. The CDR3, as DNA: TGCAGTGCTAGCGCTAGCGGGATGTGGGAGCAGTTCTTC.